This paragraph reports one T cell receptor beta chain. Its matching antigen is unknown. This entry comes from a study of T cell responses to AZD1222 COVID-19 vaccine. The data were produced by immunoSEQ multiplex PCR, yet TCRdb's version contains in-frame clones alone and is incomplete. The sample has 70,000 to 95,000 clones, roughly 90% seen once. V was pared by 6 bases and J by 0 bases, with 9 bases between. Germline CDR1 is SEHNR and CDR2 is FQNEAQ (reference sequence). This CDR3 comprises 13 residues. Study observations and caveats: Breadth and depth of Spike-specific TCRs rose after two AZD1222 doses. Clonal diversity was possibly underestimated, and the donors were mostly white British, with more females. Spike-spanning, vaccine-associated CD4 TCRs were dominant at 160-218 and 743-854.

This sequence joins TRBV7-9 and TRBJ2-7; possible D gene TRBD1, 6 bases. Here the sequenced sample was peripheral blood, taken on day 0 of MenACWY control vaccination. This sequence originates from an adult in good health. The CDR3 reads CASRTGNSYEQYF. The CDR3 region has the DNA TGTGCCAGCAGAACAGGGAACTCCTACGAGCAGTACTTC.